The T cell receptor (beta chain) under discussion was sequenced for a study of blood T cell repertoires in COVID-19 (dated by TCRdb to 2018 to 2020). Context from the whole study: The collaborator samples originated in the United States, Italy and Spain and spanned the acute and convalescent phases of COVID-19. The repertoires were made available in a free public database intended to serve as a resource for research on the immune response to SARS-CoV-2. Where available, HLA class I and class II types were obtained from metadata supplied by the sample provider rather than from assay-based typing. Deeply sampled blood TCRbeta repertoires from subjects exposed to, actively infected with, or recovered from COVID-19 were included in the dataset. A de-identified subject ID, COVID-19 status, age in years and sex were almost always included in the sample metadata. The samples were drawn from two sources: the first 160 participants of the ongoing ImmuneRACE study, and 1,000 to 1,500 subjects contributed by 6 global collaborators. The prospective study material was composed of cDNA or gDNA derived from T cells, B-cell-depleted T cells, or PBMCs. The study at large found these results: How much clinical and demographic metadata was included differed by source and by participant, and the metadata was provided uncurated.

A note on this clone: Its cognate antigen has yet to be identified. No qualities accompany the bases; no much larger clone lies one base away.

Participants in the prospective study were enrolled through a virtual design, were aged about 18 to 100 years, and lived in approximately 24 United States geographic areas. To assign participants to cohorts, the prospective study relied on clinical history that participants themselves reported in a screening survey and a study questionnaire. Mobile phlebotomists in the prospective study collected whole blood, serum and a nasopharyngeal or oropharyngeal swab from every participant. Over an approximately 2-month period, participants in the prospective study had the option of providing additional blood draws and questionnaires. Before DNA extraction, prospective study blood samples were shipped either frozen or at room temperature. Including cysteine and phenylalanine, the CDR3 has 15 amino acids. Of the read, only the CDR3 DNA is kept; its 45 bases are in frame from base 1. Based on the germline V gene, the CDR1 and CDR2 sequences are KGHSH and LQKENI. The germline V end is reduced by 6 bases and the J end by 4 bases; junction bases left unmatched: 7.

TCRbeta CDR3 regions were amplified from genomic DNA by means of the immunoSEQ Assay, a bias-controlled multiplex PCR. The authors' analysis ran thus. The number of nucleated cells in each sample was estimated by amplification of reference gene primers within the assay. To quantify the absolute abundance of each unique TCRbeta CDR3 rearrangement, sequence reads were collapsed and filtered. For each sample, productive Simpson clonality was calculated as the square root of Simpson's diversity index across productive rearrangements. Sourced from immuneACCESS, this table was stored by TCRdb with only in-frame sequences that have V and J called. A share of the clones is absent; for the studies checked, an unresolved V gene accounts for under half, and the remainder has no known explanation. V and J calls and clone size are as listed in that table; D and trimming were resolved from the DNA. This sample has roughly 150,000 clones in its table, and roughly 80% of those were observed once. The leading ten clones occupy around 5.3% of the sample.

This receptor was identified in a woman in her thirties or forties with acute COVID-19. The sequencing sample was made of PBMCs or T cells enriched from blood (not recorded which). The chain is made from TRBV18 and TRBJ1-1; TRBD1 lines up with 11 middle nucleotides. In nucleotides, the sequence is TGTGCCAGCTCCTCCTCCGGGACAGGGGGCACTGAAGCTTTCTTT. This codes for CASSSSGTGGTEAFF. With the rest looked up from the reference TRBV18 and TRBJ1-1 genes rather than sequenced, the full variable domain is NAGVMQNPRHLVRRRGQEARLRCSPMKGHSHVYWYRQLPEEGLKFMVYLQKENIIDESGMPKERFSAEFPKEGPSILRIQQVVRGDSAAYFCASSSSGTGGTEAFFGQGTRLTVV.